These 2 T cell receptor beta chains share one sample of origin, sequenced in a study of T cell responses to AZD1222 COVID-19 vaccine. Assay: immunoSEQ multiplex PCR; the TCRdb copy retains only in-frame clones and omits some. The sample includes 150,000 or so clones, about 93% of them seen just once. The material was peripheral blood, obtained on day 0 of AZD1222 vaccination. These receptor sequences come from an adult in good health.

This clone was detected once. The chain has TRBV30 and TRBJ1-2; D ambiguous. This CDR3 has 14 amino acids. V was trimmed by 0 bases and J by 3 bases, leaving 11 bases between them. Germline V CDR1 and CDR2: GTSNPN, SVGIG (reference sequence). CDR3 in DNA: TGTGCCTGGAGTGTACCTAGAGAAGACTATGGCTACACCTTC. Encoded protein: CAWSVPREDYGYTF. The full variable domain, in which reference TRBV30 and TRBJ1-2 provide the parts outside the CDR3, is SQTIHQWPATLVQPVGSPLSLECTVEGTSNPNLYWYRQAAGRGLQLLFYSVGIGQISSEVPQNLSASRPQDRQFILSSKKLLLSDSGFYLCAWSVPREDYGYTFGSGTRLTVV.

The chain couples TRBV10-3 to TRBJ2-6, with D possibly matching TRBD2 (5 bases). The CDR3 extends over 16 amino acids. Between the trimmed V and J ends, which lost 10 bases and 0 bases, there was a span of 16 bases. Germline V gene data show CDR1 as ENHRY and CDR2 as SYGVKD. The CDR3 is CATGNDGGSGANVLTF. In DNA, the CDR3 is TGTGCCACGGGAAATGACGGAGGCTCTGGGGCCAACGTCCTGACTTTC.